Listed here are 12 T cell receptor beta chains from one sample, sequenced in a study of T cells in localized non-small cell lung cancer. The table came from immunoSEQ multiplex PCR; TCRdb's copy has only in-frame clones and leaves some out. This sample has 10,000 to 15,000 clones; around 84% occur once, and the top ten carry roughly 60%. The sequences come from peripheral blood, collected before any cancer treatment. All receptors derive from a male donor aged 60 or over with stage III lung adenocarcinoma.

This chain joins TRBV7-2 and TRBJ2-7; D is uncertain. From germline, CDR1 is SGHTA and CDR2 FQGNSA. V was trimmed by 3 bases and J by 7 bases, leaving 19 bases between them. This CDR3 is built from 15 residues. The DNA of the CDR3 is TGTGCCAGCAGCTTTCAGGTTGGTCGCGGCGGAGAGCAGTACTTC. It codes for CASSFQVGRGGEQYF.

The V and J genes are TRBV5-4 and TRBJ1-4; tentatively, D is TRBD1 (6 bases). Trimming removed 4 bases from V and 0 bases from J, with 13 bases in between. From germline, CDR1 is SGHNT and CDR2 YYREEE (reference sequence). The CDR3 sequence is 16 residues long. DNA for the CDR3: TGTGCCAGCAGCGAAAGAGGGGGGGCAACTAATGAAAAACTGTTTTTT. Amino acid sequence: CASSERGGATNEKLFF.

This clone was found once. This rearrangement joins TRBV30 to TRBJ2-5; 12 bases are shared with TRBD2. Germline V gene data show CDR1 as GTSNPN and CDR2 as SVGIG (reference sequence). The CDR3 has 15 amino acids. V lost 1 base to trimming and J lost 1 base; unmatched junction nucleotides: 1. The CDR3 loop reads CAWSGLAGAQETQYF. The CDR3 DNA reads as TGTGCCTGGAGTGGACTAGCGGGGGCCCAAGAGACCCAGTACTTC.

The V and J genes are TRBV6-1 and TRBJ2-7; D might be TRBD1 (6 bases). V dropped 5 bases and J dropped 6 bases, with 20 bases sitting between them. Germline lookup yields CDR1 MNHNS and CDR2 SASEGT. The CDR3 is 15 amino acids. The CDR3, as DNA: TGTGCCAGCAGTCACCCAGGGGTCAGGGCCCTCGAGCAGTACTTC. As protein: CASSHPGVRALEQYF.

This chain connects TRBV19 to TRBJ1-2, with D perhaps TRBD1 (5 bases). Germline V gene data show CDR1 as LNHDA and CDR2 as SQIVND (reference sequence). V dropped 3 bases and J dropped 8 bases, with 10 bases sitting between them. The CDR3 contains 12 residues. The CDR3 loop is CASSIAGGGYTF. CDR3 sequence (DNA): TGTGCCAGTAGTATCGCCGGGGGGGGCTACACCTTC.

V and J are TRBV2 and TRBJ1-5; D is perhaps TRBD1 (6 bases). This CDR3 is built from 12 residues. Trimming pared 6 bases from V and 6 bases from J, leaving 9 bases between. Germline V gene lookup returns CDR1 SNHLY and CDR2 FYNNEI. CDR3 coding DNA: TGTGCCAGCAGGCGGGGGCGTCAGCCCCAGCATTTT. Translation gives CASRRGRQPQHF. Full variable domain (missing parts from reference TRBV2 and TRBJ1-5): EPEVTQTPSHQVTQMGQEVILRCVPISNHLYFYWYRQILGQKVEFLVSFYNNEISEKSEIFDDQFSVERPDGSNFTLKIRSTKLEDSAMYFCASRRGRQPQHFGDGTRLSIL.

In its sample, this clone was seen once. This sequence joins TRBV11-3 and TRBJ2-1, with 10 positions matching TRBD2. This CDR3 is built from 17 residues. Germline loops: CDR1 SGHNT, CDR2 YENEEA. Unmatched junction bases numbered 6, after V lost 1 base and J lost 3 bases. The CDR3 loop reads CASSLGEGLAVYNEQFF. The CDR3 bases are TGTGCCAGCAGCTTAGGAGAAGGACTAGCGGTCTACAATGAGCAGTTCTTC.

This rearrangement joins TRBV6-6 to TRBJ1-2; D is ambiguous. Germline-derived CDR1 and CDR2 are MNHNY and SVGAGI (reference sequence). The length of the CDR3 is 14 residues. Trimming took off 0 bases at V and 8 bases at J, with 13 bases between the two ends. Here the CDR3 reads CASSYSRVQAGYTF. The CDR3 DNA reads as TGTGCCAGCAGTTACTCGCGGGTCCAAGCAGGCTACACCTTC.

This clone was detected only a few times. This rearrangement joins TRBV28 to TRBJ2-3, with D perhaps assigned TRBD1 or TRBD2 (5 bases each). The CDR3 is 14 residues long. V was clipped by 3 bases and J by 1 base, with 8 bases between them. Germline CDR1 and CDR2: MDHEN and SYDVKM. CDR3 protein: CASSFGGGTDTQYF. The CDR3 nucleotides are TGTGCCAGCAGTTTTGGGGGAGGCACAGATACGCAGTATTTT.

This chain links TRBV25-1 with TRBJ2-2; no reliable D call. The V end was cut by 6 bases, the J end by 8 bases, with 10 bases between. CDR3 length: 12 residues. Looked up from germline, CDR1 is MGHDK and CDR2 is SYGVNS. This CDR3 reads CASSLGRGELFF. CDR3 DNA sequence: TGTGCCAGCAGCTTGGGCAGAGGGGAGCTGTTTTTT. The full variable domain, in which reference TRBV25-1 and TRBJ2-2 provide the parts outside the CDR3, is EADIYQTPRYLVIGTGKKITLECSQTMGHDKMYWYQQDPGMELHLIHYSYGVNSTEKGDLSSESTVSRIRTEHFPLTLESARPSHTSQYLCASSLGRGELFFGEGSRLTVL.

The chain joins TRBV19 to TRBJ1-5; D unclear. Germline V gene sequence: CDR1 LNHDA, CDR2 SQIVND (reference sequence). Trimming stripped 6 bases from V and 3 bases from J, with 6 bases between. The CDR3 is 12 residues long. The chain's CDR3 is CASRTSNQPQHF. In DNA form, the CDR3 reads TGTGCCAGTAGGACGTCCAATCAGCCCCAGCATTTT.

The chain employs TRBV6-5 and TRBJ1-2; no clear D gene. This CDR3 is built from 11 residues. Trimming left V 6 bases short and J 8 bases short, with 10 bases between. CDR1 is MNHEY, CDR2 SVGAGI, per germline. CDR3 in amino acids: CASSDTLGYTF. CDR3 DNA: TGTGCCAGCAGCGACACTCTAGGCTACACCTTC.